This T cell receptor (beta chain) was profiled in a study of Ad26.COV2.S vaccination and SARS-CoV-2 variants. This sample's treatment: 19 received Ad26.COV2.S at low or high dose, single or two shots; a few received placebo; per-sample allocation not given. Samples analyzed were those drawn on day 63 after the first vaccine or placebo injection. CDR3 length: 15 residues. Germline V gene lookup returns CDR1 MNHEY and CDR2 SVGAGI. Trimming removed 5 bases at V and 0 bases at J, with 12 bases between. Profiled with immunoSEQ multiplex PCR; TCRdb holds only in-frame clones, not every one. This sample has about 680,000 clones; 70% to 90% occur once, and the top ten carry approximately 1.5%.

The clonotype originates from a person between 18 and 65 years old who received the Ad26.COV2.S COVID-19 vaccine or a placebo. This chain uses TRBV6-5 with TRBJ2-3; the D gene is possibly TRBD2 (6 bases). This specimen consisted of peripheral blood, obtained in a trial of Ad26.COV2.S vaccine versus placebo. CDR3 bases: TGTGCCAGCAGTCCGGGGGACCTTAGCACAGATACGCAGTATTTT. Translating it yields CASSPGDLSTDTQYF.